What follows is one T cell receptor beta chain and its context. Antigen unknown. Both CD4+ and CD8+ T cells were negatively isolated, and TEMRA cells underwent FACS enrichment. These data are taken from a study of CD8 T cells in Susac syndrome. Overall study results and limits: As acknowledged by the study, its TCR sequencing and HLA analysis included a relatively small number of individuals.

The RNA, about 0.45 to 1 ug, was put through reverse transcription using random hexamers. TCRdb analysed the immunoSEQ multiplex PCR reads with MiXCR anew, one entry per CDR3 protein. Among 150,000 to 200,000 distinct CDR3 sequences listed, about 94% were seen once. This CDR3 is built from 13 residues. Germline lookup yields CDR1 MNHNS and CDR2 SASEGT. Deletions cut 6 bases from V and 8 bases from J, with 14 bases between. The chain carries TRBV6-1 and TRBJ2-4; the D call may be TRBD1 or TRBD2 (5 bases each). The sequenced sample consisted of CD4+ T cells from PBMCs. The TCR originated in a human donor in good health. CDR3 region: CASRAQGADIQYF. The CDR3, as DNA: TGTGCCAGCAGGGCCCAGGGAGCGGACATTCAGTACTTC.